These 26 T cell receptor beta chains came from one sample sequenced in a study of response to subunit inactivated influenza vaccine. Each CDR3 protein is one row after TCRdb ran MiXCR on the RT-PCR reads. The data contain over 650,000 distinct CDR3 sequences, around 20% of them seen just once; the ten biggest clones take up 11%. The sequences come from PBMCs from blood, collected less than 6 days after vaccination. The source of these receptors is a man aged 50-59 years who received an inactivated influenza vaccine.

The V gene is TRBV10-3, the J gene TRBJ2-3, with no clear D. The CDR3 is 13 amino acids. Germline CDR1 and CDR2: ENHRY and SYGVKD. Trimming left V 11 bases short and J 1 base short, with 13 bases between. The CDR3 nucleotides read TGTGCCGCCCTCACCCCCGGCACAGATACGCAGTATTTT. It translates to CAALTPGTDTQYF.

The table lists this clonotype with a few counts. V is TRBV20-1 and J is TRBJ2-3; D not certain. The CDR3 has 13 residues. Germline CDR1 is DFQATT and CDR2 is SNEGSKA (reference sequence). The germline V and J ends were trimmed by 3 bases and 3 bases, with 10 bases remaining between them. The CDR3 DNA sequence: TGCAGTGCTAGTTTCCCCGAGACAGATACGCAGTATTTT. Protein: CSASFPETDTQYF.

With respect to this clonotype: Possible read error: a much larger clone is one base away. The chain links TRBV7-2 to TRBJ2-3, with unresolved D. Trimming pared 7 bases from V and 1 base from J, leaving 6 bases between. Looked up from germline, CDR1 is SGHTA and CDR2 is FQGNSA. This CDR3 is built from 12 residues. CDR3 bases: TGTGCCAGCAACCCACGCACAGATACGCAGTATTTT. This codes for CASNPRTDTQYF. Drawing the rest from reference TRBV7-2 and TRBJ2-3, the complete variable domain is GAGVSQSPSNKVTEKGKDVELRCDPISGHTALYWYRQSLGQGLEFLIYFQGNSAPDKSGLPSDRFSAERTGGSVSTLTIQRTQQEDSAVYLCASNPRTDTQYFGPGTRLTVL.

The table lists this clonotype with a few counts. This chain links TRBV10-3 with TRBJ2-2; 9 bases map to TRBD1. The germline gives CDR1 ENHRY, CDR2 SYGVKD. V was pared by 10 bases and J by 5 bases, with 5 bases of the junction left unmatched. The CDR3 length is 13 residues. DNA of the CDR3: TGTGCCACCGGGACAGGGTTTACCGGGGAGCTGTTTTTT. It is translated as CATGTGFTGELFF.

The chain uses TRBV5-8 and TRBJ1-2; 8 nucleotides match TRBD1. The trim removed 4 bases at V and 7 bases at J, leaving 15 bases unmatched. This CDR3 has 16 residues. The germline V gene encodes CDR1 SGHTS and CDR2 YDEGEE. The CDR3 DNA sequence: TGTGCCAGCAGCCACGGACAGGGAGGACTTTTGGGTGGCTACACCTTC. Its translation is CASSHGQGGLLGGYTF.

This clonotype was seen ten or more times. The gene calls are TRBV6-2 or TRBV6-3 and TRBJ1-2; D ambiguous. The germline CDR1 and CDR2 sequences are MNHEY and SVGEGT. Trimming pared 3 bases from V and 8 bases from J, leaving 7 bases between. This CDR3 is 11 amino acids long. The CDR3 DNA reads as TGTGCCAGCAGTTATGGAAGCGGCTACACCTTC. Translating gives CASSYGSGYTF.

Only a few counts were recorded for this clonotype. V usage is TRBV9 and J usage is TRBJ2-1; D gene unclear. The V end lost 0 bases, the J end lost 8 bases, and 12 bases lay between the germline ends. CDR3 length: 14 residues. From germline, CDR1 is SGDLS and CDR2 YYNGEE. CDR3 sequence reads: CASSVGIGEDEQFF. CDR3 nucleotides: TGTGCCAGCAGCGTAGGTATAGGAGAGGATGAGCAGTTCTTC.

J is TRBJ1-1 and V is TRBV28; 7 bases map to TRBD1. The CDR3 is made up of 17 amino acids. Germline loops: CDR1 MDHEN, CDR2 SYDVKM. The trim removed 1 base at V and 0 bases at J, leaving 8 bases unmatched. The CDR3, as DNA: TGTGCCAGCAGTTTATTATCACGGGGACAGATGAACACTGAAGCTTTCTTT. It encodes CASSLLSRGQMNTEAFF.

This clonotype was seen once. This rearrangement joins TRBV7-9 to TRBJ2-7, with unresolved D. The germline V gene encodes CDR1 SEHNR and CDR2 FQNEAQ (reference sequence). This CDR3 contains 12 residues. V was shortened by 4 bases and J by 13 bases, with 17 bases between the two germline ends. DNA of the CDR3: TGTGCCAGCAGCTACTTCTCGGCAGCGATATACTTC. Translation: CASSYFSAAIYF.

This clonotype occurred a few times. The DNA of the CDR3 is TGTGCCAGCAGTTTCCGGGACAGCCGCGGCTACACCTTC. Translated: CASSFRDSRGYTF. This chain connects TRBV6-5 to TRBJ1-2; 7 bases are a match to TRBD1. This CDR3 region has 13 residues. The ends lost 4 bases at V and 8 bases at J; junction bases unmatched: 7. Germline CDR1 is MNHEY and CDR2 is SVGAGI.

Only a few counts were recorded for this clonotype. This rearrangement joins TRBV20-1 to TRBJ1-1; 9 bases line up with TRBD1. The junction had 10 bases not matched to a gene; V was cut back by 5 bases and J by 0 bases. Germline V lookup: CDR1 DFQATT, CDR2 SNEGSKA (reference sequence). CDR3 length: 16 amino acids. CDR3 region: CSALPGQGPLNTEAFF. In DNA, the CDR3 is TGCAGTGCTCTTCCGGGACAGGGCCCCCTGAACACTGAAGCTTTCTTT.

This clonotype came up many times. The J gene is TRBJ2-5, the V gene TRBV7-2; 7 nucleotides align to TRBD2. The germline CDR1 and CDR2 sequences are SGHTA and FQGNSA. The CDR3 has 16 amino acids. Trimming at V came to 4 bases and at J to 2 bases, leaving 10 bases not matched to a gene. CDR3 nucleotides: TGTGCCAGCAGCTCCACGGGTAGCGGGCCACAAGAGACCCAGTACTTC. It translates to CASSSTGSGPQETQYF.

This chain joins TRBV5-1 and TRBJ2-3, with D perhaps TRBD1 or TRBD2 (5 bases each). Per germline, CDR1 SGHRS and CDR2 YFSETQ. Trimming shortened V by 3 bases and J by 5 bases, and 19 bases separated the two germline ends. This CDR3 spans 16 amino acids. The CDR3 region is CASSSLRGETGDTQYF. Written as DNA, the CDR3 is TGCGCCAGCAGCTCCCTGAGGGGAGAAACGGGAGATACGCAGTATTTT.

The chain is built from TRBV18 and TRBJ1-2; no firm D call. Trimming cost V 4 bases and J 3 bases, with 9 bases left between them. This CDR3 is 13 amino acids long. CDR1 is KGHSH, CDR2 LQKENI, per germline. CDR3 residues: CASSQTTDYGYTF. The CDR3 nucleotides are TGTGCCAGCTCACAAACAACAGACTATGGCTACACCTTC.

This clonotype was picked up a small number of times. The V and J genes are TRBV24-1 and TRBJ2-5; 9 bases match TRBD2. The germline V gene encodes CDR1 KGHDR and CDR2 SFDVKD. The CDR3 has 15 amino acids. The trim removed 1 base at V and 5 bases at J, leaving 4 bases unmatched. The CDR3 bases are TGTGCCACCAGTGATTTCGGCGGGAGGGGTGAGACCCAGTACTTC. It specifies CATSDFGGRGETQYF.

A few counts support this clonotype. This sequence joins TRBV24-1 and TRBJ2-7; 8 bases match TRBD1. The CDR3 sequence is 16 residues long. Germline V gene sequence: CDR1 KGHDR, CDR2 SFDVKD. The junction had 12 bases not matched to a gene; V was cut back by 4 bases and J by 5 bases. The CDR3 reads CATSEPPDRDEDEQYF. CDR3 bases: TGTGCCACCAGTGAACCCCCGGACAGGGATGAAGACGAGCAGTACTTC.

V gene TRBV4-2 combines with J gene TRBJ2-1, with D tentatively TRBD1 or TRBD2 (5 bases each). This CDR3 has 15 amino acids. Germline V gives CDR1 LGHNA, CDR2 YNFKEQ. V gave up 1 base and J gave up 5 bases, with 12 bases separating them. CDR3 sequence: CASSQGGAPNNEQFF. CDR3 bases: TGTGCCAGCAGCCAAGGAGGGGCCCCGAACAATGAGCAGTTCTTC.

The genes are TRBV2 and TRBJ1-5, with 8 bases aligning to TRBD1. This CDR3 comprises 16 residues. The V gene's germline CDR1 is SNHLY and CDR2 FYNNEI. The trim removed 4 bases at V and 2 bases at J, leaving 7 bases unmatched. CDR3 nucleotides: TGTGCCAGCAGTGTCCAACAGGGGGGAGGCAATCAGCCCCAGCATTTT. Translation: CASSVQQGGGNQPQHF.

The chain carries TRBV12-3 or TRBV12-4 and TRBJ1-6; tentatively, D is TRBD1 (6 bases). This CDR3 spans 13 amino acids. The V gene lost 4 bases and the J gene lost 7 bases, with 8 bases spanning the gap. The CDR3 coding sequence is TGTGCCAGCAGTTGGACAGTCAATTCACCCCTCCACTTT. Amino acid sequence: CASSWTVNSPLHF.

This clonotype has just a few counts. The chain uses TRBV7-3 and TRBJ2-2, with TRBD2 matching over 14 bases. J was trimmed by 5 bases and V by 5 bases; bases with no gene match: 7. This CDR3 contains 17 residues. The germline V gene has CDR1 SGHTA and CDR2 FQGTGA. The CDR3 region is CASSKTSGRAQTGELFF. CDR3 bases: TGTGCCAGCAGCAAGACTAGCGGGAGGGCCCAAACCGGGGAGCTGTTTTTT.

The chain combines TRBV6-6 with TRBJ2-3; D gene ambiguous. The ends were cut back, 2 bases at V and 4 bases at J, with 4 bases in the middle. Germline assignment: CDR1 MNHNY and CDR2 SVGAGI (reference sequence). The CDR3 is 12 amino acids. The CDR3 DNA is TGTGCCAGCAGTTACAACGCAGATACGCAGTATTTT. Amino acids: CASSYNADTQYF.

V gene TRBV27 combines with J gene TRBJ2-1; no clear D gene. Germline V gene sequence: CDR1 MNHEY, CDR2 SMNVEV (reference sequence). The CDR3 spans 15 residues. Trimming pared 3 bases from V and 0 bases from J, leaving 9 bases between. CDR3 DNA: TGTGCCAGCAGTTTCTACGCGAGCTCCTACAATGAGCAGTTCTTC. It codes for CASSFYASSYNEQFF.

There are a few counts of this clonotype. The chain is built from TRBV6-1 and TRBJ2-2; D tentatively reads TRBD1 or TRBD2 (5 bases each). This CDR3 has 15 amino acids. Germline lookup yields CDR1 MNHNS and CDR2 SASEGT. The germline V and J ends were trimmed by 3 bases and 3 bases, with 11 bases remaining between them. The DNA of the CDR3 is TGTGCCAGCAGTGACATGGGGGTTGACACCGGGGAGCTGTTTTTT. It specifies CASSDMGVDTGELFF.

This clonotype has a handful of counts. The J gene is TRBJ2-1, the V gene TRBV20-1; D assignment may be TRBD1 or TRBD2 (5 bases each). The ends were cut back, 1 base at V and 2 bases at J, with 18 bases in the middle. The germline gives CDR1 DFQATT, CDR2 SNEGSKA (reference sequence). The CDR3 is 17 residues long. This CDR3 is CSARGSAETDTYNEQFF. Here the CDR3 DNA reads TGCAGTGCTAGAGGTTCAGCGGAGACAGACACCTACAATGAGCAGTTCTTC.

This clonotype was counted a few times. CDR3 amino acids: CASRPQGTNEKLFF. The CDR3 bases are TGTGCCAGCAGGCCACAGGGGACTAATGAAAAACTGTTTTTT. This chain links TRBV12-3 or TRBV12-4 with TRBJ1-4, with 7 positions matching TRBD1. With V trimmed by 6 bases and J by 2 bases, 3 bases remained unmatched. The CDR3 totals 14 residues.

The rearrangement joins TRBV28 to TRBJ2-7; 9 positions agree with TRBD2. Germline CDR1 is MDHEN and CDR2 is SYDVKM. V trimming: 1 base; J trimming: 2 bases; junction bases outside the gene matches: 6. The CDR3 sequence is 16 residues long. CDR3 residues: CASSLSGSGRPYEQYF. The CDR3, as DNA: TGTGCCAGCAGTTTATCAGGTAGCGGGAGACCCTACGAGCAGTACTTC.